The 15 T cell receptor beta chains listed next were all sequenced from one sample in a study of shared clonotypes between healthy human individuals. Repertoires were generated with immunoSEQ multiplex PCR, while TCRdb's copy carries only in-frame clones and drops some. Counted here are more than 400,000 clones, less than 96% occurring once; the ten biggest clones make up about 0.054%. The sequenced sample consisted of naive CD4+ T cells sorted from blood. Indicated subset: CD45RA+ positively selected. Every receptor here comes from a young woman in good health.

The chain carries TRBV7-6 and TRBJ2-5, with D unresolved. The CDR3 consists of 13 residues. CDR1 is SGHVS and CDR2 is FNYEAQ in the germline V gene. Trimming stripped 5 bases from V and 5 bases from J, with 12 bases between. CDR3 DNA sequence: TGTGCCAGCAGCCCGAAGCCGTCCGAGACCCAGTACTTC. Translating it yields CASSPKPSETQYF.

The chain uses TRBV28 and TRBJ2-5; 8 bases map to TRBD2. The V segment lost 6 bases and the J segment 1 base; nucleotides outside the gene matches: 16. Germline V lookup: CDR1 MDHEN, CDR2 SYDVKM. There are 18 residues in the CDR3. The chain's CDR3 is CASRASLQREWIQETQYF. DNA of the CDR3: TGTGCCAGCAGGGCTTCTTTACAGCGGGAGTGGATCCAAGAGACCCAGTACTTC.

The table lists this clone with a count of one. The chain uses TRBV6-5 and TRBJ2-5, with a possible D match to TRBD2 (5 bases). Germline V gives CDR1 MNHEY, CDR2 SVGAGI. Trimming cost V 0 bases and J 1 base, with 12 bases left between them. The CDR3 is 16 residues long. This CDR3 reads CASSYSTGNGQETQYF. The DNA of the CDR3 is TGTGCCAGCAGTTACTCGACCGGGAATGGCCAAGAGACCCAGTACTTC.

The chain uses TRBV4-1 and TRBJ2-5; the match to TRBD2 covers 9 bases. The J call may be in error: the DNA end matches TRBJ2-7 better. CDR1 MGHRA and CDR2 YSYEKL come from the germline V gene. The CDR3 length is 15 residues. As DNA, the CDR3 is TGCGCCAGCAGCCCAGGACTAGCGAGCACCTACGAGCAGTACTTC. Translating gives CASSPGLASTYEQYF.

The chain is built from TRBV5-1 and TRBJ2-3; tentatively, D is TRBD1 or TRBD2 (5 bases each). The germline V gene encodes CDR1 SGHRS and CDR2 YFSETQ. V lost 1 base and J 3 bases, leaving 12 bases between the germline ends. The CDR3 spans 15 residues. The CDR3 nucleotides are TGCGCCAGCAGCTTGCAGGGCGAGGGAACAGATACGCAGTATTTT. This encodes CASSLQGEGTDTQYF. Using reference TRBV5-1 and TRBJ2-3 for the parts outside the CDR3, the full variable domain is KAGVTQTPRYLIKTRGQQVTLSCSPISGHRSVSWYQQTPGQGLQFLFEYFSETQRNKGNFPGRFSGRQFSNSRSEMNVSTLELGDSALYLCASSLQGEGTDTQYFGPGTRLTVL.

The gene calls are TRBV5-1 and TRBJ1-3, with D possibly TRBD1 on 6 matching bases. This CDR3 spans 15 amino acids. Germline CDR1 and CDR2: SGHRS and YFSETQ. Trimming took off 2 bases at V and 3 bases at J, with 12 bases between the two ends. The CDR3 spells CASSLQGADGNTIYF. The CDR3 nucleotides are TGCGCCAGCAGCTTACAGGGTGCGGATGGAAACACCATATATTTT.

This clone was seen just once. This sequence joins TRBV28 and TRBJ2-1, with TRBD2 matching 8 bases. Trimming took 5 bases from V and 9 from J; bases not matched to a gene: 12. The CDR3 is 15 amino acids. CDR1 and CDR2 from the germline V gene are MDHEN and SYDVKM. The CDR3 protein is CASSPGASGSSEQFF. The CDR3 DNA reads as TGTGCCAGCAGTCCCGGGGCTAGCGGGTCCAGTGAGCAGTTCTTC.

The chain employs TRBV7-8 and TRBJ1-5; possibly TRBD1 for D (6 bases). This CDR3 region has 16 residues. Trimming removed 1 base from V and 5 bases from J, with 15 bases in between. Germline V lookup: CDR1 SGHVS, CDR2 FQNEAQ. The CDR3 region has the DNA TGTGCCAGCAGCTTAGATGGGGGGCAGAGCTATCAGCCCCAGCATTTT. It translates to CASSLDGGQSYQPQHF. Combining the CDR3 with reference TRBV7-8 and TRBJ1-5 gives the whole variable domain GAGVSQSPRYKVAKRGQDVALRCDPISGHVSLFWYQQALGQGPEFLTYFQNEAQLDKSGLPSDRFFAERPEGSVSTLKIQRTQQEDSAVYLCASSLDGGQSYQPQHFGDGTRLSIL.

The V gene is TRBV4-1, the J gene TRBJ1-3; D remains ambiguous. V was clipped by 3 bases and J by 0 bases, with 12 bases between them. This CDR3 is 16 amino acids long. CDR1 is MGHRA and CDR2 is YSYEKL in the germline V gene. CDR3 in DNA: TGCGCCAGCAGCCAGGCGAGACGGCTCTCTGGAAACACCATATATTTT. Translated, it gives CASSQARRLSGNTIYF.

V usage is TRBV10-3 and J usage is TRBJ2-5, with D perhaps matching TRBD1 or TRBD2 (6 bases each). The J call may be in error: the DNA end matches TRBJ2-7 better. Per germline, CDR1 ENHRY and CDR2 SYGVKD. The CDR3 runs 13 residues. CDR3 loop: CAISHAGQNEQYF. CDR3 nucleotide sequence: TGTGCCATCAGTCACGCGGGACAAAACGAGCAGTACTTC.

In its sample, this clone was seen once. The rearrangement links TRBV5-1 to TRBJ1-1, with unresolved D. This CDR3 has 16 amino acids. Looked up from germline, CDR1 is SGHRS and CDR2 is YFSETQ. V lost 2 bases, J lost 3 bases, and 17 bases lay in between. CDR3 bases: TGCGCCAGCAGCTTCCCGGACGGATCCCGTGACACTGAAGCTTTCTTT. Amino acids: CASSFPDGSRDTEAFF.

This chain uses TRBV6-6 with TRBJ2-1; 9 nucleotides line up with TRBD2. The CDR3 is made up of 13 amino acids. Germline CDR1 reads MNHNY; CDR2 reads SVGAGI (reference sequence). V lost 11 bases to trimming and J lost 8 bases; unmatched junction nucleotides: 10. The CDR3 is CAAKKGGRDEQFF. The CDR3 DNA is TGTGCCGCGAAGAAGGGCGGGAGGGATGAGCAGTTCTTC.

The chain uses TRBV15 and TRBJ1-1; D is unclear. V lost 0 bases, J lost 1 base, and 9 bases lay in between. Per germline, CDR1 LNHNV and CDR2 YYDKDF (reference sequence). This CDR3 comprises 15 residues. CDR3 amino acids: CATSRDRRQNTEAFF. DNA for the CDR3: TGTGCCACCAGCAGAGATCGGCGGCAGAACACTGAAGCTTTCTTT. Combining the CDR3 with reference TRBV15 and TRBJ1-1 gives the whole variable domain DAMVIQNPRYQVTQFGKPVTLSCSQTLNHNVMYWYQQKSSQAPKLLFHYYDKDFNNEADTPDNFQSRRPNTSFCFLDIRSPGLGDTAMYLCATSRDRRQNTEAFFGQGTRLTVV.

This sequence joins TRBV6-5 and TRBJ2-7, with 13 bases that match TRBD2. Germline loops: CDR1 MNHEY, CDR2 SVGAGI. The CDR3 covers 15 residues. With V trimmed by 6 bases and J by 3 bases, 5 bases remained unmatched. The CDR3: CASSRLAGGNYEQYF. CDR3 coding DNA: TGTGCCAGCAGCAGACTAGCGGGAGGTAACTACGAGCAGTACTTC.

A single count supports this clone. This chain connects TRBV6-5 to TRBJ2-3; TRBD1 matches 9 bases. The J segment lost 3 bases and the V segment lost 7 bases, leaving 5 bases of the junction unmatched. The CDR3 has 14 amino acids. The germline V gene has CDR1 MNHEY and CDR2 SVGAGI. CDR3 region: CASKLGQGTDTQYF. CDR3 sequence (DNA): TGTGCCAGCAAACTCGGACAGGGGACAGATACGCAGTATTTT.